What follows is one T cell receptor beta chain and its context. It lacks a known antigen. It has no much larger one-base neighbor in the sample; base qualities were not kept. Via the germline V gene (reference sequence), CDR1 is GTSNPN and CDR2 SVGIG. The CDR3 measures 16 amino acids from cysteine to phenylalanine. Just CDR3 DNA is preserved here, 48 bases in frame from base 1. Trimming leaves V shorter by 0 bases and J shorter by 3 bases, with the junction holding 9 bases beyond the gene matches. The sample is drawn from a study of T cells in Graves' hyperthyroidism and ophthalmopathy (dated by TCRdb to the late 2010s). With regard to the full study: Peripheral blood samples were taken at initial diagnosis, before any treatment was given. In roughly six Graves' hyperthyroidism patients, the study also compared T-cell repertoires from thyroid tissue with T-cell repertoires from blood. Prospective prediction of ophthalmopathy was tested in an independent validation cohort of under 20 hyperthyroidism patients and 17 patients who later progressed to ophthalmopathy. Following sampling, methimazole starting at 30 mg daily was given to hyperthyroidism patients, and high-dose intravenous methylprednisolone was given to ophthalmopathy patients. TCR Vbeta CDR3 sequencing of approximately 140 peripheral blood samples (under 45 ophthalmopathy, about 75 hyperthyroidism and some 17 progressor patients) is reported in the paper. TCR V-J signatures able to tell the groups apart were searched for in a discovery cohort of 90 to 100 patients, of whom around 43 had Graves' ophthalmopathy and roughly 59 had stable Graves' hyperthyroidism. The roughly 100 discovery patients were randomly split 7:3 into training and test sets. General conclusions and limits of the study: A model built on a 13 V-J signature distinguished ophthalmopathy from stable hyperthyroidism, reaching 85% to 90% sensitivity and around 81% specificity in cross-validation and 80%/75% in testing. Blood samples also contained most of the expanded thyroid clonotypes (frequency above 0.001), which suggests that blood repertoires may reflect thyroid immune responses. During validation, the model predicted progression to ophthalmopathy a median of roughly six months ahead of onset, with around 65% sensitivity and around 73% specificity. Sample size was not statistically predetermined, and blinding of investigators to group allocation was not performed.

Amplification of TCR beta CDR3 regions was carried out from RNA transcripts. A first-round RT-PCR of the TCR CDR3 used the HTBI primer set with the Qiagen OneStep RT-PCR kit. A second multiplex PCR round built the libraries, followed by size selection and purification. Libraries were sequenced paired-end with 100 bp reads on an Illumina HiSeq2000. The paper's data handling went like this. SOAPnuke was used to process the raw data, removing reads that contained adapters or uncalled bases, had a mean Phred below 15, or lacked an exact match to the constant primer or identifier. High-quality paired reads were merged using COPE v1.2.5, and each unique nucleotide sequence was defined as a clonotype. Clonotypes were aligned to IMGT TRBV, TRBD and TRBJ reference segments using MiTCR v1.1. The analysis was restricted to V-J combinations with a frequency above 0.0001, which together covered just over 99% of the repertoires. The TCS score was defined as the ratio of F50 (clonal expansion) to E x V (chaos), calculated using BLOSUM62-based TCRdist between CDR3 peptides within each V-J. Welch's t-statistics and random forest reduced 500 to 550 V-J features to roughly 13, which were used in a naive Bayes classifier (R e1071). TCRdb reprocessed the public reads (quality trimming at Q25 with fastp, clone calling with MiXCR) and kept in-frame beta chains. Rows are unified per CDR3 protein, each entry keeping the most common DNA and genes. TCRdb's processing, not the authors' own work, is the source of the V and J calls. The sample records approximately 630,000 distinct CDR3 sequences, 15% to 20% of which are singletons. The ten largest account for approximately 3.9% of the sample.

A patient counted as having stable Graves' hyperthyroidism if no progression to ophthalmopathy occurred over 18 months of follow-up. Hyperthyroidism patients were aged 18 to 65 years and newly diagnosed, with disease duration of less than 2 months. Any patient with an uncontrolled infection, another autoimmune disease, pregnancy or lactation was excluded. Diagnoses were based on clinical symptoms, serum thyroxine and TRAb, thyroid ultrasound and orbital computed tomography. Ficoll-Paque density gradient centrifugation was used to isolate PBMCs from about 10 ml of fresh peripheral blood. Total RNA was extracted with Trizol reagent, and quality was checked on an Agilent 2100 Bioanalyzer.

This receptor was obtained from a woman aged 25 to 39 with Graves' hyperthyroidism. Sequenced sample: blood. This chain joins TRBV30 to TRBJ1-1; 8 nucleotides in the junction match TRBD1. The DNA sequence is TGTGCCTGGAGTGTACAGGGGGGCCTCGGAGACACTGAAGCTTTCTTT. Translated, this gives CAWSVQGGLGDTEAFF.